These T cell receptor beta chains were read from a single sample in a study of shared clonotypes between healthy human individuals. Assay used: immunoSEQ multiplex PCR; TCRdb lists only in-frame clones, some missing. The sample consists of 450,000 to 650,000 clones, about 80% of them appearing once. The sequenced sample consisted of PBMCs. Receptors were obtained from a woman aged 40 to 49 in good health. Some clones in this sample may be carry-over from other donors' samples. CDR3s include the opening cysteine and the closing phenylalanine or tryptophan. Each record gives: V gene, J gene, D gene, clone size, CDR3 protein, CDR3 DNA. The D gene is left open where the match is weak. Part of the rows lack a size; the others show once, few, many or a class for expanded clones.

TRBV6-1,TRBJ1-2,TRBD1,.,CASTTLMRQGTGYTF,TGTGCCAGCACCACTCTTATGAGACAGGGTACTGGCTACACCTTC
TRBV2,TRBJ1-1,.,.,CASRAAGATEAFF,TGTGCCAGCAGGGCGGCAGGAGCAACTGAAGCTTTCTTT
TRBV28,TRBJ2-2,TRBD1,many,CASSPDRGLPTGELFF,TGTGCCAGCAGCCCGGACAGGGGGCTTCCCACCGGGGAGCTGTTTTTT
TRBV4-3,TRBJ2-7,.,.,CASSQAAEISYEQYF,TGCGCCAGCAGCCAAGCCGCGGAGATCTCCTACGAGCAGTACTTC
TRBV27,TRBJ1-2,.,many,CASSMAGYNYGYTF,TGTGCCAGCAGTATGGCGGGGTACAACTATGGCTACACCTTC
TRBV30,TRBJ2-7,.,.,CAWSRDPRVWRDSYEQYF,TGTGCCTGGAGTAGGGATCCCCGGGTGTGGAGGGATAGCTACGAGCAGTACTTC
TRBV27,TRBJ2-1,TRBD2,.,CASSFVSGSIYNEQFF,TGTGCCAGCAGTTTCGTTAGCGGGAGCATCTACAATGAGCAGTTCTTC
TRBV20-1,TRBJ1-2,.,few,CSAMGVYGYTF,TGCAGTGCCATGGGAGTCTATGGCTACACCTTC
TRBV5-1,TRBJ2-5,TRBD2,.,CASSPRASGRSFETQYF,TGCGCCAGCAGCCCCCGCGCTAGCGGGAGATCTTTCGAGACCCAGTACTTC
TRBV19,TRBJ2-7,.,few,CASSKTGSYEQYF,TGTGCCAGTAGTAAAACAGGGTCCTACGAGCAGTACTTC
TRBV6-5,TRBJ1-3,.,.,CASSYSRRLNTIYF,TGTGCCAGCAGTTACTCGCGCCGATTAAACACCATATATTTT
TRBV28,TRBJ2-7,.,.,CASSQQGTYEQYF,TGTGCCAGCAGTCAACAGGGAACCTACGAGCAGTACTTC
TRBV5-1,TRBJ2-1,TRBD2,.,CASSLVLAGGGNEQFF,TGCGCCAGCAGCTTGGTCCTAGCGGGAGGCGGCAATGAGCAGTTCTTC
TRBV15,TRBJ2-7,TRBD1,once,CATSRTATGIYEQYF,TGTGCCACCAGCAGAACCGCGACAGGGATATACGAGCAGTACTTC
TRBV27,TRBJ1-3,.,.,CASSLAGGYGNTIYF,TGTGCCAGCAGTTTAGCTGGTGGTTATGGAAACACCATATATTTT
TRBV28,TRBJ2-7,.,.,CASTLPGGHEQYF,TGTGCCAGCACTCTCCCCGGAGGACACGAGCAGTACTTC
TRBV6-4,TRBJ2-3,TRBD2,.,CASSDSTSGSGADTQYF,TGTGCCAGCAGTGACTCGACTAGCGGGAGTGGGGCAGATACGCAGTATTTT
TRBV4-2,TRBJ2-3,.,.,CASSTAAGTTTDTQYF,TGTGCCAGCAGTACTGCGGCGGGAACTACCACAGATACGCAGTATTTT
TRBV27,TRBJ1-1,.,.,CASSQSPGQNTEAFF,TGTGCCAGCAGTCAAAGCCCGGGACAGAACACTGAAGCTTTCTTT
TRBV10-3,TRBJ2-7,TRBD2,.,CAISERGTSVGEQYF,TGTGCCATCAGTGAGAGAGGGACTAGCGTGGGCGAGCAGTACTTC
TRBV18,TRBJ2-2,TRBD1,many,CASSSDRVAGELFF,TGTGCCAGCTCATCGGACAGGGTGGCCGGGGAGCTGTTTTTT
TRBV2,TRBJ2-7,TRBD1,.,CASRAGTGLEQYF,TGTGCCAGCAGAGCCGGGACAGGCCTCGAGCAGTACTTC
TRBV19,TRBJ1-5,TRBD1,.,CASSPPEGQGNQPQHF,TGTGCCAGTAGCCCCCCGGAGGGACAGGGTAATCAGCCCCAGCATTTT
TRBV6-6,TRBJ2-3,.,.,CASSSRDTQYF,TGTGCCAGCAGTTCGAGGGATACGCAGTATTTT
TRBV29-1,TRBJ1-4,TRBD1,.,CSVEYRDSNEKLFF,TGCAGCGTTGAATATCGGGACAGTAATGAAAAACTGTTTTTT
TRBV7-3,TRBJ2-7,.,.,CASSLTDSYEQYF,TGTGCCAGCAGCTTAACCGACTCCTACGAGCAGTACTTC
TRBV29-1,TRBJ1-4,.,.,CSVKGFRLATNEKLFF,TGCAGCGTAAAGGGGTTCCGGTTGGCAACTAATGAAAAACTGTTTTTT
TRBV11-2,TRBJ1-4,.,.,CASSLSSLNEKLFF,TGTGCCAGCAGCTTATCGAGCTTAAATGAAAAACTGTTTTTT
TRBV11-2,TRBJ2-7,.,.,CASSLGQNHYEQYF,TGTGCCAGCAGCTTAGGACAGAACCACTACGAGCAGTACTTC
TRBV4-1,TRBJ2-3,TRBD2,.,CASSQDKSRGYTDTQYF,TGCGCCAGCAGCCAAGATAAGTCGCGGGGGTACACAGATACGCAGTATTTT
TRBV7-3,TRBJ2-3,TRBD2,.,CASSFQLAGRDTQYF,TGTGCCAGCAGCTTTCAACTAGCGGGACGCGATACGCAGTATTTT
TRBV2,TRBJ1-5,.,.,CASSGGNSNQPQHF,TGTGCCAGCTCAGGTGGGAATAGCAATCAGCCCCAGCATTTT
TRBV13,TRBJ2-1,TRBD2,.,CASSQSGTSSYNEQFF,TGTGCCAGCAGTCAATCCGGGACTAGCAGCTACAATGAGCAGTTCTTC
TRBV7-9,TRBJ2-3,TRBD2,.,CASSPRGSGSGDTQYF,TGTGCCAGCAGCCCTCGGGGTAGCGGGAGTGGAGATACGCAGTATTTT
TRBV6-5,TRBJ1-5,.,.,CASSSLGVSNQPQHF,TGTGCCAGCAGTTCTTTAGGCGTTAGCAATCAGCCCCAGCATTTT
TRBV5-8,TRBJ1-5,.,.,CASSLLWGSNQPQHF,TGTGCCAGCAGCTTGCTATGGGGGTCCAATCAGCCCCAGCATTTT
TRBV7-2,TRBJ2-7,TRBD2,.,CASSLTSSPYEQYF,TGTGCCAGCAGCCTGACTAGCTCCCCCTACGAGCAGTACTTC
TRBV30,TRBJ1-6,.,.,CAWSVVGPIIQRANSPLHF,TGTGCCTGGAGTGTAGTGGGACCGATAATTCAGAGGGCTAATTCACCCCTCCACTTT
TRBV6-1,TRBJ1-5,TRBD1,.,CASSDGQGAEPQHF,TGTGCCAGCAGTGACGGACAGGGGGCAGAGCCCCAGCATTTT
TRBV27,TRBJ1-2,.,.,CASSLLGVGYGYTF,TGTGCCAGCAGTTTATTGGGGGTGGGCTATGGCTACACCTTC